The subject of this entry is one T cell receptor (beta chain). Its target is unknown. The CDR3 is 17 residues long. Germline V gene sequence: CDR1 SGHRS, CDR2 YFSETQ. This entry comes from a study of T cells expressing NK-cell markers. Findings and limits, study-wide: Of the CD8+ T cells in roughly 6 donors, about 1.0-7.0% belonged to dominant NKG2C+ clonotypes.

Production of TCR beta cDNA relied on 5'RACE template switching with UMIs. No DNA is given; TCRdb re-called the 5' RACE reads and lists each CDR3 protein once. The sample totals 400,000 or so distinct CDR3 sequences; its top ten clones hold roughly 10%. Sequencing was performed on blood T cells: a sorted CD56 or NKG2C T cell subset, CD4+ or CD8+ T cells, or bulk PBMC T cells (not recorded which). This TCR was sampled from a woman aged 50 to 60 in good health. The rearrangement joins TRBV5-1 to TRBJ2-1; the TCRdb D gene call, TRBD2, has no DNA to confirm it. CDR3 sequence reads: CASSQGLAGWGDNEQFF.